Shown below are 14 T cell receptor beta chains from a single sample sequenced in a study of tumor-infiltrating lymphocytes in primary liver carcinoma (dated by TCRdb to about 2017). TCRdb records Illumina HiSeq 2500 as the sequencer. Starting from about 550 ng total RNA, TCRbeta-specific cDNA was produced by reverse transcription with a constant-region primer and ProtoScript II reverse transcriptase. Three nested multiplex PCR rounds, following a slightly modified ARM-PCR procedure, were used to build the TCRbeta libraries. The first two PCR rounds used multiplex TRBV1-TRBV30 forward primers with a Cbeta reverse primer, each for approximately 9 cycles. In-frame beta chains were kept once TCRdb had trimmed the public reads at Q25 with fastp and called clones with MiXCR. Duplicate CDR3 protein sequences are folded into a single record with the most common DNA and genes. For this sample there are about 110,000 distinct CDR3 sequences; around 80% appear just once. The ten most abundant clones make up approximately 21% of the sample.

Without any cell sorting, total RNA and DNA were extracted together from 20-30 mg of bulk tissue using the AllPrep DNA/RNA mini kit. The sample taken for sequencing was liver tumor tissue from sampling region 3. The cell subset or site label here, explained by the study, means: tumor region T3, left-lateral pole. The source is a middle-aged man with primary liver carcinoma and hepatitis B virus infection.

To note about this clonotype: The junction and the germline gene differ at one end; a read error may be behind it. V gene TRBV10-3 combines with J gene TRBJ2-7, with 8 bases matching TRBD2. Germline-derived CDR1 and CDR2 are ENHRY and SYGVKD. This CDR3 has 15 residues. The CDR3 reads CAISYGTSDSYEHYF. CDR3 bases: TGTGCCATCAGCTACGGGACTAGTGACTCCTACGAGCACTACTTT.

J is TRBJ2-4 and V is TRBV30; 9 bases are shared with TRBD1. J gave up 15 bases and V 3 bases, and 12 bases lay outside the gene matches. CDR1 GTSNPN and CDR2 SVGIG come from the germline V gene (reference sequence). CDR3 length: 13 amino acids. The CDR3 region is CAWSRTGENILYF. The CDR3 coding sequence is TGTGCCTGGAGCCGGACAGGGGAAAACATTTTGTACTTC.

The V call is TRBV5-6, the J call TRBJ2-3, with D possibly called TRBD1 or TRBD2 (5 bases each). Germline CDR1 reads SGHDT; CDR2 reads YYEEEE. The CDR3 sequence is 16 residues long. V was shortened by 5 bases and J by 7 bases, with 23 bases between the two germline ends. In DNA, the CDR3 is TGTGCCAGCAGATATGCCCAGAGGGTGAGGACATATACGCAGTATTTT. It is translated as CASRYAQRVRTYTQYF.

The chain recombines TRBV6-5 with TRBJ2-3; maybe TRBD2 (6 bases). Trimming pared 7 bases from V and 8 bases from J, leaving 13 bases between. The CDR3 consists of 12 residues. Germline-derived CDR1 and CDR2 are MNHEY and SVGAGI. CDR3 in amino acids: CASTGGTCTQYF. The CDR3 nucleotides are TGTGCCAGCACCGGGGGAACCTGTACGCAGTATTTT.

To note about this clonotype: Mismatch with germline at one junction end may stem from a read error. The DNA of the CDR3 is TGCAGTGCTAGAGACGTTCCCGGGACAGGGTTTAGTCGCAATCAGCCCCAGCATTTC. This translates into CSARDVPGTGFSRNQPQHF. V usage is TRBV20-1 and J usage is TRBJ1-5; TRBD1 matches 9 bases. The CDR3 runs 19 residues. The germline V gene has CDR1 DFQATT and CDR2 SNEGSKA (reference sequence).

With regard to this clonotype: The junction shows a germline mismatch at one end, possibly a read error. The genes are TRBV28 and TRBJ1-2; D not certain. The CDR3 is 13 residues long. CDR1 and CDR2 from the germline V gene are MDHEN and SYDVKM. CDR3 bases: TGTGCCAGCAGTTTGGCCACAGACTATGGCTGCACCTTC. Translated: CASSLATDYGCTF.

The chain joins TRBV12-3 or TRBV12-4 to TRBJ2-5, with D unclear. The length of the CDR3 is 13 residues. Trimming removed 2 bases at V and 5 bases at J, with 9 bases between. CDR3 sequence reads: CASSLIDRETQYF. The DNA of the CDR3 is TGTGCCAGCAGTTTAATAGATAGGGAGACCCAGTACTTC.

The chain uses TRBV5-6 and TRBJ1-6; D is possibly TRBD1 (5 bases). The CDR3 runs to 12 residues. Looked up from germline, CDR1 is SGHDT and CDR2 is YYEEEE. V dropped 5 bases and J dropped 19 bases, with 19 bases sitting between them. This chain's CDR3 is CASSFSGHGNHF. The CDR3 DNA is TGTGCCAGCAGTTTCTCCGGACATGGCAATCACTTT.

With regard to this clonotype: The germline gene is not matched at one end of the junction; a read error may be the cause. DNA of the CDR3: TGTGTGAGCTTAAATCCTCTCGAGGCACGCATTCAGTATTTC. Amino acid sequence: CVSLNPLEARIQYF. The rearrangement uses TRBV6-6 and TRBJ2-4; D call uncertain. Germline assignment: CDR1 MNHNY and CDR2 SVGAGI (reference sequence). The CDR3 is 14 amino acids.

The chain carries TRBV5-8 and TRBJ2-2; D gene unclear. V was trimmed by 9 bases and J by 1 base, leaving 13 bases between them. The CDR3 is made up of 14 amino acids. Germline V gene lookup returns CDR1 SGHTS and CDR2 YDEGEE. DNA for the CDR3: TGTGCCAATAGCTATTCCTTGAACACCGGGGAGCTGTTTTTT. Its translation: CANSYSLNTGELFF.

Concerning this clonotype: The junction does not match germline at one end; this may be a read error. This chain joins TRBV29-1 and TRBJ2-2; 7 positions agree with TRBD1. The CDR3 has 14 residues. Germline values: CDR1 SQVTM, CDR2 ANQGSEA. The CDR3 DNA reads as TGCAGCGCCTCCCTTGGCACAGGGGCCAGGGAGCTGTTTTTC. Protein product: CSASLGTGARELFF.

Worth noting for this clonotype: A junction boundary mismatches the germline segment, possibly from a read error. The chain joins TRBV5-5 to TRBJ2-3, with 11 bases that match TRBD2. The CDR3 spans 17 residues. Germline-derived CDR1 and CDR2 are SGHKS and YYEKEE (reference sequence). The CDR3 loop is CVSSPTGTSGSGDTQYF. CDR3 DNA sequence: TGTGTCAGCAGCCCGACCGGCACTAGCGGGAGTGGAGATACGCAGTATTTT.

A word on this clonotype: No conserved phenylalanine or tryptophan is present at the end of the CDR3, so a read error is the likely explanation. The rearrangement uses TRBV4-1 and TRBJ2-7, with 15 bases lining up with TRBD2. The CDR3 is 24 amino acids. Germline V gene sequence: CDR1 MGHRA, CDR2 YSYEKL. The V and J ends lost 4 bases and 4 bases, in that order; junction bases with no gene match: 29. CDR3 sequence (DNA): TGCGCCAGCAGCCGAATAGAGGAGCAGGGTCGCCCGACCGGGACTAGCGGGAGGATGTACGAGCAGTACTAC. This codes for CASSRIEEQGRPTGTSGRMYEQYY.

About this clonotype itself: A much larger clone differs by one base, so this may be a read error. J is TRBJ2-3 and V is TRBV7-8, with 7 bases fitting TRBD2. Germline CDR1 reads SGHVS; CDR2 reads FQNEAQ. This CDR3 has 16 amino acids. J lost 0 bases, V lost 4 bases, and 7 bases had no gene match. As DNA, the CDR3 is TGTGCCAGCAGCTGGCGCGGGGGAGCTAGCACAGATACGCAGTATTTT. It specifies CASSWRGGASTDTQYF.